A single sample gave rise to the 15 T cell receptor beta chains below, sequenced in a study of T cell repertoires in cytomegalovirus infection. TCRdb recomputed calls from the reads with MiXCR, one row per CDR3 protein. The sample has roughly 300,000 distinct CDR3 sequences; roughly 26% are singletons. The source material was PBMCs. The receptor source for this set is a human donor in good health (CMV status not recorded). Some clones in this sample may be carry-over from other donors' samples.

The J gene is TRBJ2-1, the V gene TRBV7-2, with a weak D call TRBD2 (6 bases). The CDR3 length is 14 residues. Germline V gene data show CDR1 as SGHTA and CDR2 as FQGNSA. V lost 4 bases and J lost 12, with 19 bases in between. The CDR3 sequence: CASSSGLNILGQFF. In DNA form, the CDR3 reads TGTGCCAGCAGCTCAGGACTAAATATCCTTGGGCAGTTCTTC. Drawing the rest from reference TRBV7-2 and TRBJ2-1, the complete variable domain is GAGVSQSPSNKVTEKGKDVELRCDPISGHTALYWYRQSLGQGLEFLIYFQGNSAPDKSGLPSDRFSAERTGGSVSTLTIQRTQQEDSAVYLCASSSGLNILGQFFGPGTRLTVL.

CDR3: CASSFREGRTGELFF. The CDR3 DNA reads TGCGCCAGCAGCTTCCGGGAGGGCCGAACCGGGGAGCTGTTTTTT. The chain has TRBV5-1 and TRBJ2-2, with TRBD2 matching 8 bases. Per the germline V gene, CDR1 is SGHRS and CDR2 is YFSETQ. The J segment lost 5 bases and the V segment lost 2 bases, leaving 5 bases of the junction unmatched. This CDR3 has 15 amino acids. The full variable domain, rest sourced from reference TRBV5-1 and TRBJ2-2, is KAGVTQTPRYLIKTRGQQVTLSCSPISGHRSVSWYQQTPGQGLQFLFEYFSETQRNKGNFPGRFSGRQFSNSRSEMNVSTLELGDSALYLCASSFREGRTGELFFGEGSRLTVL.

This clonotype showed up many times. V gene TRBV7-2 combines with J gene TRBJ2-7; D tentatively reads TRBD1 or TRBD2 (5 bases each). The V gene lost 6 bases and the J gene lost 0 bases, with 18 bases spanning the gap. Germline V gives CDR1 SGHTA, CDR2 FQGNSA. CDR3 size: 16 residues. CDR3 amino acids: CASREEGRGGSYEQYF. The CDR3 DNA follows: TGTGCCAGCAGAGAAGAGGGGAGAGGAGGCTCCTACGAGCAGTACTTC.

In this sample, this clonotype turned up many times. V usage is TRBV7-2 and J usage is TRBJ2-1, with 8 bases fitting TRBD2. The CDR3 totals 15 residues. Germline V gene lookup returns CDR1 SGHTA and CDR2 FQGNSA. The V and J ends lost 1 base and 5 bases, in that order; junction bases with no gene match: 4. CDR3 region: CASSLVSGTHNEQFF. DNA for the CDR3: TGTGCCAGCAGCTTAGTTAGCGGGACCCACAATGAGCAGTTCTTC.

The CDR3 is CSVAPGSMNTEAFF. In nucleotides, the CDR3 is TGCAGCGTGGCTCCGGGCTCGATGAACACTGAAGCTTTCTTT. The rearrangement joins TRBV29-1 to TRBJ1-1; D gene unclear. Germline CDR1 reads SQVTM; CDR2 reads ANQGSEA. V was shortened by 6 bases and J by 0 bases, with 14 bases between the two germline ends. The CDR3 consists of 14 residues.

The J gene is TRBJ2-5, the V gene TRBV5-1; possibly TRBD1 or TRBD2 for D (9 bases each). The CDR3 runs 16 residues. The germline CDR1 and CDR2 sequences are SGHRS and YFSETQ. V was pared by 0 bases and J by 5 bases, with 17 bases between. Here the CDR3 reads CASSLDASGTGETQYF. CDR3 nucleotide sequence: TGCGCCAGCAGCTTGGATGCTAGCGGGACAGGGGAGACCCAGTACTTC. Complete variable domain (other parts from reference TRBV5-1 and TRBJ2-5): KAGVTQTPRYLIKTRGQQVTLSCSPISGHRSVSWYQQTPGQGLQFLFEYFSETQRNKGNFPGRFSGRQFSNSRSEMNVSTLELGDSALYLCASSLDASGTGETQYFGPGTRLLVL.

The V call is TRBV6-1, the J call TRBJ1-2; D unclear. This CDR3 has 13 amino acids. Germline V gene data show CDR1 as MNHNS and CDR2 as SASEGT. Trimming removed 6 bases from V and 1 base from J, with 9 bases in between. The CDR3 here is CASSPAYNYGYTF. In DNA, the CDR3 is TGTGCCAGCAGCCCGGCCTATAACTATGGCTACACCTTC.

Ten or more counts support this clonotype. This chain connects TRBV7-6 to TRBJ2-4; a possible D gene is TRBD2 (5 bases). Trimming left V 1 base short and J 0 bases short, with 10 bases between. CDR1 and CDR2 (germline): SGHVS, FNYEAQ. The CDR3 has 16 amino acids. DNA for the CDR3: TGTGCCAGCAGCTTAGGATTTGCGGGAGCCAAAAACATTCAGTACTTC. Protein sequence: CASSLGFAGAKNIQYF.

The chain combines TRBV5-6 with TRBJ1-4; 10 bases are shared with TRBD1. J was trimmed by 7 bases and V by 0 bases; bases with no gene match: 3. Germline CDR1 SGHDT, CDR2 YYEEEE. The CDR3 length is 15 residues. CDR3 in amino acids: CASSLAGTGVEKLFF. CDR3 coding DNA: TGTGCCAGCAGCTTGGCCGGGACAGGGGTTGAAAAACTGTTTTTT.

This clonotype is a singleton in its sample. The chain has TRBV19 and TRBJ2-7; D uncertain. The CDR3 runs 13 residues. Germline values: CDR1 LNHDA, CDR2 SQIVND (reference sequence). Trimming pared 3 bases from V and 3 bases from J, leaving 9 bases between. This chain's CDR3 is CASSMRVNYEQYF. The CDR3 DNA is TGTGCCAGTAGTATGAGAGTAAACTACGAGCAGTACTTC.

This clonotype came up many times. In DNA form, the CDR3 reads TGTGCCAGCACCATAATGGGGCCCACCGGGGAGCTGTTTTTT. This codes for CASTIMGPTGELFF. The V call is TRBV11-2, the J call TRBJ2-2; a weak D match, TRBD1 (5 bases). This CDR3 region has 14 residues. Deletions cut 7 bases from V and 4 bases from J, with 13 bases between. Germline-derived CDR1 and CDR2 are SGHAT and FQNNGV.

Only a few counts were recorded for this clonotype. The chain is built from TRBV28 and TRBJ2-5, with no clear D. The CDR3 has 13 residues. Germline V gene lookup returns CDR1 MDHEN and CDR2 SYDVKM. The V gene lost 7 bases and the J gene lost 6 bases, with 15 bases spanning the gap. The CDR3 loop reads CASNVGVLKTQYF. The DNA of the CDR3 is TGTGCCAGCAACGTTGGGGTGTTGAAGACCCAGTACTTC.

The chain recombines TRBV15 with TRBJ1-1; a possible D gene is TRBD1 (5 bases). Trimming removed 0 bases at V and 0 bases at J, with 11 bases between. The CDR3 sequence is 16 residues long. Germline V gene data show CDR1 as LNHNV and CDR2 as YYDKDF (reference sequence). The CDR3 DNA reads TGTGCCACCAGCAGAGATCAGGGCAAGGTGAACACTGAAGCTTTCTTT. Translated, it gives CATSRDQGKVNTEAFF. Based on the CDR3 plus reference TRBV15 and TRBJ1-1, the full variable domain is DAMVIQNPRYQVTQFGKPVTLSCSQTLNHNVMYWYQQKSSQAPKLLFHYYDKDFNNEADTPDNFQSRRPNTSFCFLDIRSPGLGDTAMYLCATSRDQGKVNTEAFFGQGTRLTVV.

In its sample, this clonotype was seen many times. V and J are TRBV12-3 or TRBV12-4 and TRBJ1-6, with D possibly being TRBD1 (5 bases). The V end was cut by 1 base, the J end by 9 bases, with 10 bases between. The CDR3 has 14 residues. The CDR3: CASSLEQDTSPLHF. DNA of the CDR3: TGTGCCAGCAGTTTAGAACAGGATACTTCACCCCTCCACTTT.

The chain employs TRBV30 and TRBJ2-1, with D maybe TRBD1 (6 bases). CDR3 length equals 12 residues. V gave up 1 base and J gave up 9 bases, with 10 bases separating them. CDR1 is GTSNPN and CDR2 is SVGIG in the germline V gene (reference sequence). The CDR3 nucleotides read TGTGCCTGGAGTGCAGGGGTCGGTGAGCAGTTCTTC. This translates into CAWSAGVGEQFF.